This record concerns one TCR beta chain sequence. The antigen remains unidentified. TCRdb reprocessed the 5' RACE reads via MiXCR and lists one record per CDR3 protein. In the table there are about 210,000 distinct CDR3 sequences, less than 7.5% of which are singletons. CDR3 length: 16 amino acids. The V segment lost 7 bases and the J segment 3 bases; nucleotides outside the gene matches: 6. Germline loops: CDR1 LNHDA, CDR2 SQIVND (reference sequence). This sample was taken from a study of T cells after yellow fever vaccination. Study findings and constraints: The secondary response peaked faster, at day 5 versus 15, but was weaker. Most clones from primary vaccination resurfaced after the booster (approximately 95% CD4, approximately 88% CD8).

The rearrangement uses TRBV19 and TRBJ2-6, with 10 bases fitting TRBD1. The input for sequencing was CD4+ T cells sorted from PBMCs, taken on the day of the yellow fever booster vaccination. This TCR came from a man aged 25-45 years who received the YFV17D yellow fever vaccine. The chain's CDR3 is CASTWDRGRGANVLTF. The CDR3 DNA reads as TGTGCCAGTACCTGGGACAGGGGACGTGGGGCCAACGTCCTGACTTTC.